Listed below are T cell receptor beta chains from one sample, sequenced in a study of CD8 T cells in ankylosing spondylitis. TCRdb redid the calling of the 5' RACE reads with MiXCR, one entry per CDR3 protein. The table has more than 650,000 distinct CDR3 sequences, approximately 12% seen once. Sequences were obtained from blood, either unsorted or a sorted T cell fraction (not recorded which). The receptors originated from a male donor with ankylosing spondylitis. The CDR3 runs from the conserved cysteine through the conserved F or W. A D gene is named only where the DNA matches it firmly. Size is omitted from some rows. Given values are once, few, many or a class for expanded clones.

- | TRBJ1-2 | TRBV6-1 | TRBD1 | CASSPLGQGIGNGYTF | TGTGCCAGCAGCCCATTGGGACAGGGGATCGGAAATGGCTACACCTTC
few | TRBJ1-1 | TRBV20-1 | - | CSASRAWGLNTEAFF | TGCAGTGCTAGTAGGGCCTGGGGTTTGAACACTGAAGCTTTCTTT
many | TRBJ2-1 | TRBV29-1 | TRBD2 | CSVDARGGNEQFF | TGCAGCGTCGATGCCCGGGGGGGGAATGAGCAGTTCTTC
few | TRBJ2-3 | TRBV7-3 | TRBD1 | CASSLRDRVADTQYF | TGTGCCAGCAGCCTTCGGGACAGGGTGGCAGATACGCAGTATTTT
- | TRBJ1-1 | TRBV7-3 | TRBD1 | CASSPQGGWNTEAFF | TGTGCCAGCAGCCCCCAAGGGGGCTGGAACACTGAAGCTTTCTTT
few | TRBJ1-6 | TRBV20-1 | TRBD1 | CSARRTGRLELPLHF | TGCAGTGCTAGACGGACAGGTCGATTGGAGTTACCCCTCCACTTT
few | TRBJ1-2 | TRBV9 | TRBD1 | CASSVAGTGGQGYTF | TGTGCCAGCAGCGTAGCTGGGACAGGGGGCCAGGGCTACACCTTC
- | TRBJ2-2 | TRBV5-6 | - | CASSLLNPSVYAGELFF | TGTGCCAGCAGCTTGCTAAACCCCTCGGTCTACGCCGGGGAGCTGTTTTTT
few | TRBJ2-3 | TRBV27 | - | CASSAKGWQGTDTQYF | TGTGCCAGCAGCGCCAAGGGTTGGCAGGGCACAGATACGCAGTATTTT
few | TRBJ2-1 | TRBV7-8 | - | CASSLISGFYNEQFF | TGTGCCAGCTCCTTGATTAGTGGGTTTTACAATGAGCAGTTCTTC